Below, one T cell receptor (beta chain) is given with its context. V was clipped by 6 bases and J by 15 bases; unmatched bases: 12. This CDR3 has 13 residues. This specimen belongs to a study of identical twins. Unique molecular identifiers were present on the cDNA, and a universal primer site came from template switching. Using its own MiXCR run on the 5' RACE reads, TCRdb lists one record per CDR3 protein. The data contain approximately 500,000 distinct CDR3 sequences, around 24% of them singletons. The same data also contributed to another study, on T cells expressing NK-cell markers.

The sequencing input was CD4+ T cells sorted from blood. The J gene is TRBJ2-1, the V gene TRBV12-3 or TRBV12-4, with TRBD2 matching 9 bases. The TCR originated in a woman under 30 in good health. The CDR3, as DNA: TGTGCCAGCAGCTCCGAGGGGGGACTAGCACGGTTCTTC. As protein: CASSSEGGLARFF.